These 13 T cell receptor beta chains were all obtained from the same sample, sequenced in a study of T cells in Graves' hyperthyroidism and ophthalmopathy. It was RNA transcripts that yielded the amplified TCR beta CDR3 regions. Researchers ran a first-round RT-PCR on the TCR CDR3 using the HTBI primer set. TCRdb passed the multiplex PCR reads through MiXCR, listing each CDR3 protein once. The table includes about 700,000 distinct CDR3 sequences, 40% to 55% detected once. Sequencing used peripheral blood or thyroid tissue (not recorded which). Every receptor here comes from an adult man with Graves' disease, either hyperthyroidism or ophthalmopathy (not recorded which).

The V call is TRBV7-9, the J call TRBJ2-5; D is uncertain. V was cut by 5 bases and J by 4 bases, with 20 bases left in between. The CDR3 has 16 amino acids. Germline V lookup: CDR1 SEHNR, CDR2 FQNEAQ (reference sequence). The CDR3 here is CASSQRVVSKGETQYF. The CDR3 DNA sequence: TGTGCCAGCAGCCAACGAGTGGTCTCCAAGGGAGAGACCCAGTACTTC.

CDR3 nucleotides: TGTGCCAGCAGCCCCACTCGGACTAGCGGGAGTTCGCGGCAAGAGACCCAGTACTTC. This sequence encodes CASSPTRTSGSSRQETQYF. V gene TRBV7-8 combines with J gene TRBJ2-5; 13 nucleotides line up with TRBD2. Germline assignment: CDR1 SGHVS and CDR2 FQNEAQ. The CDR3 is 19 residues long. Trimming removed 5 bases from V and 2 bases from J; junction bases left unmatched: 14.

This chain uses TRBV20-1 with TRBJ2-7, with D perhaps matching TRBD1 (7 bases). Trimming cost V 0 bases and J 2 bases, with 14 bases left between them. The CDR3 totals 15 residues. Germline V gene data show CDR1 as DFQATT and CDR2 as SNEGSKA (reference sequence). CDR3 DNA sequence: TGCAGTGCTAGAGATGGGCAGGGGGGAACCTACGAGCAGTACTTC. Translated, it gives CSARDGQGGTYEQYF.

This chain uses TRBV7-9 with TRBJ2-7, with 9 positions matching TRBD1. The germline V gene encodes CDR1 SEHNR and CDR2 FQNEAQ (reference sequence). Germline trimming cut 4 bases from V and 6 bases from J; bases unmatched to any gene: 13. CDR3 length equals 16 residues. CDR3 sequence: CASSSHDLQGAGEQYF. The CDR3 bases are TGTGCCAGCAGCTCGCACGACCTACAGGGGGCTGGCGAGCAGTACTTC.

This clonotype was observed many times. The chain links TRBV5-1 to TRBJ1-1; D is ambiguous. This CDR3 is 14 amino acids long. Germline V gives CDR1 SGHRS, CDR2 YFSETQ. V gave up 1 base and J gave up 8 bases, with 15 bases separating them. CDR3 in amino acids: CASSLSQDGGEAFF. CDR3 DNA sequence: TGCGCCAGCAGCTTGTCGCAGGACGGCGGGGAAGCTTTCTTT.

The CDR3 reads CSAPLGGDSYEQYF. The CDR3 DNA reads as TGCAGTGCCCCGCTGGGCGGGGACTCCTACGAGCAGTACTTC. The V gene is TRBV20-1, the J gene TRBJ2-7, with D perhaps matching TRBD2 (6 bases). The CDR3 runs 14 residues. With 6 bases removed from V and 0 bases from J, the gap between germline ends came to 15 bases. Per germline, CDR1 DFQATT and CDR2 SNEGSKA (reference sequence).

The chain employs TRBV7-9 and TRBJ1-2; 9 bases match TRBD1. With V trimmed by 6 bases and J by 13 bases, 9 bases remained unmatched. This CDR3 has 12 amino acids. Germline CDR1 and CDR2: SEHNR and FQNEAQ (reference sequence). CDR3 sequence reads: CASSLSGTGSTF. CDR3 nucleotide sequence: TGTGCCAGCAGTCTCTCCGGGACAGGGTCCACCTTC.

This sequence joins TRBV2 and TRBJ2-7, with TRBD2 as a possible D gene (5 bases). The CDR3 consists of 18 residues. Germline V gene data show CDR1 as SNHLY and CDR2 as FYNNEI. Deletions cut 5 bases from V and 1 base from J, with 24 bases between. CDR3 sequence (DNA): TGTGCCAGCAGTTACCCCTCGGGCCGGCTAGCAGGATCCTACGAGCAGTACTTC. This encodes CASSYPSGRLAGSYEQYF.

The chain employs TRBV7-2 and TRBJ1-3; TRBD1 agrees at 7 bases. Per the germline V gene, CDR1 is SGHTA and CDR2 is FQGNSA. The CDR3 totals 13 residues. The trim removed 5 bases at V and 6 bases at J, leaving 4 bases unmatched. The CDR3 here is CASSGGTENTIYF. The CDR3 DNA reads TGTGCCAGCAGCGGCGGGACAGAAAACACCATATATTTT.

This clonotype came up a few times. V is TRBV19 and J is TRBJ1-5; 8 bases align to TRBD1. V was pared by 7 bases and J by 2 bases, with 16 bases of the junction left unmatched. The CDR3 length is 18 residues. Germline V gene data show CDR1 as LNHDA and CDR2 as SQIVND (reference sequence). Here the CDR3 reads CASKRSQGAGGGNQPQHF. The CDR3 DNA reads as TGTGCCAGTAAAAGAAGTCAGGGGGCAGGAGGGGGCAATCAGCCCCAGCATTTT. Full variable domain (remainder filled in from reference TRBV19 and TRBJ1-5): DGGITQSPKYLFRKEGQNVTLSCEQNLNHDAMYWYRQDPGQGLRLIYYSQIVNDFQKGDIAEGYSVSREKKESFPLTVTSAQKNPTAFYLCASKRSQGAGGGNQPQHFGDGTRLSIL.

The V call is TRBV25-1, the J call TRBJ2-5, with 13 bases aligning to TRBD2. CDR3 size: 16 residues. Per the germline V gene, CDR1 is MGHDK and CDR2 is SYGVNS. The V segment lost 1 base and the J segment 4 bases; nucleotides outside the gene matches: 3. CDR3 sequence reads: CASSEWTSGSRETQYF. DNA for the CDR3: TGTGCCAGCAGTGAATGGACTAGCGGGAGCCGAGAGACCCAGTACTTC.

Notes on this clonotype: A much larger clone differs from this one at a single base, so this may be a read error. V usage is TRBV24-1 and J usage is TRBJ1-1; D may be TRBD1 (5 bases). The V gene's germline CDR1 is KGHDR and CDR2 SFDVKD. The CDR3 totals 13 residues. V shed 2 bases and J shed 3 bases, with 6 bases lying between them. DNA of the CDR3: TGTGCCACCAGTGATTCGGGGGACACTGAAGCTTTCTTT. This sequence encodes CATSDSGDTEAFF.

The J gene is TRBJ1-4, the V gene TRBV6-1, with a tentative D call TRBD1 (5 bases). CDR3 size: 13 residues. CDR1 is MNHNS and CDR2 is SASEGT in the germline V gene. The germline V and J ends were trimmed by 6 bases and 14 bases, with 19 bases remaining between them. The CDR3 sequence: CASRRTPMKRLFF. In DNA form, the CDR3 reads TGTGCCAGCAGGCGGACACCTATGAAAAGGCTGTTTTTT.